This section outlines one T cell receptor beta chain sequence together with its context. The data originate from a study of CD8 T cells in Susac syndrome. Reverse transcription of 0.5 to 1 ug RNA was performed with random hexamers. Coverage of TCR beta CDR3 amplification by immunoSEQ multiplex PCR extended to 54 Vbeta and 13 Jbeta. A single record per CDR3 protein comes from TCRdb applying MiXCR to the immunoSEQ multiplex PCR reads. The sample contains just over 300,000 distinct CDR3 sequences, about 92% of which appear only once. The multiple sclerosis controls were treatment-naive patients, and their relapsing-remitting disease was stable or active. Isolation of CD8+ and CD4+ T cells was performed negatively, whereas enrichment of TEMRA cells was done by FACS. Germline V gene data show CDR1 as SGHDN and CDR2 as FVKESK. Unmatched junction bases numbered 5, after V lost 4 bases and J lost 8 bases. There are 15 residues in the CDR3.

Sequencing was done on a sample of CD4+ T cells from PBMCs. The clonotype was recovered from a human donor with multiple sclerosis. The genes are TRBV14 and TRBJ2-1; 13 bases align to TRBD2. CDR3 in amino acids: CASSRRLAGGHEQFF. CDR3 coding DNA: TGTGCCAGCAGCCGGCGACTAGCGGGAGGCCATGAGCAGTTCTTC.